This TCR beta chain was captured in a study of cytomegalovirus exposure and HLA in healthy donors. Whole-study context: Early released data comprised 80 million to 90 million unique TCRs from HLA-typed donors. Among the 300 to 400 donors who were genotyped, about 79% fell in the genetic ancestry cluster that is associated with self-reported Caucasian donors. Overall study findings and caveats: When a later analysis compared HLA-associated TCR beta chains with equally common others, the HLA-associated chains turned out to be more clonally expanded and to have lower generation probabilities. The listing of fewer than 200 TCR beta chains classed them as cytomegalovirus-associated.

PCR was performed using 60 Vbeta and 13 Jbeta primers. Clones were read by immunoSEQ multiplex PCR, and TCRdb kept only the in-frame ones, dropping some. The sample has under 200,000 clones. Concerning this clone itself: Antigen specificity is unknown.

Trimming took off 5 bases at V and 3 bases at J, with 8 bases between the two ends. Germline CDR1 is SGHTA and CDR2 is FQGTGA. The CDR3 length is 12 residues. The sequencing sample was made of PBMCs. This chain uses TRBV7-3 with TRBJ2-7; D not resolved. This clonotype was obtained from a man in his thirties or forties in good health and CMV-seronegative. In nucleotides, the CDR3 is TGTGCCAGCAGCCCCAACGGCTACGAGCAGTACTTC. It encodes CASSPNGYEQYF.